This entry lists 20 T cell receptor beta chains sequenced from one sample in a study of blood T cell repertoires in COVID-19. The protocol was immunoSEQ multiplex PCR, while the TCRdb copy is restricted to in-frame clones and leaves out a portion. Of approximately 180,000 clones listed, about 88% were seen once; the top ten hold approximately 2.3%. The sequenced sample consisted of PBMCs or T cells enriched from blood (not recorded which). These TCRs come from a woman between 35 and 50 years old with acute COVID-19.

The rearrangement links TRBV5-1 to TRBJ2-1, with TRBD1 matching over 11 bases. The length of the CDR3 is 17 residues. Germline V gives CDR1 SGHRS, CDR2 YFSETQ. V was clipped by 0 bases and J by 2 bases; unmatched bases: 4. This CDR3 is CASSLGPGQGAYNEQFF. CDR3 coding DNA: TGCGCCAGCAGCTTGGGGCCGGGACAGGGGGCCTACAATGAGCAGTTCTTC.

This clone has more than one count but fewer than ten. This chain joins TRBV7-9 and TRBJ1-2, with D possibly being TRBD1 (5 bases). Germline-derived CDR1 and CDR2 are SEHNR and FQNEAQ (reference sequence). Trimming left V 1 base short and J 11 bases short, with 8 bases between. This CDR3 spans 11 amino acids. This CDR3 is CASSLDRSYTF. The CDR3 nucleotides are TGTGCCAGCAGCTTAGACAGGAGTTACACCTTC.

The gene calls are TRBV10-3 and TRBJ2-3, with TRBD2 matching 14 bases. Trimming removed 4 bases from V and 0 bases from J; junction bases left unmatched: 12. This CDR3 contains 20 residues. Germline V gene lookup returns CDR1 ENHRY and CDR2 SYGVKD. Written as DNA, the CDR3 is TGTGCCATCAGTGCGTCTACCGTGACTAGCGGGAGGGGGAGCACAGATACGCAGTATTTT. Its protein is CAISASTVTSGRGSTDTQYF.

The V call is TRBV19, the J call TRBJ1-2; 10 nucleotides line up with TRBD1. There are 12 residues in the CDR3. Germline CDR1 and CDR2: LNHDA and SQIVND (reference sequence). V was clipped by 10 bases and J by 6 bases; unmatched bases: 5. CDR3 protein: CATTTGGNGYTF. Here the CDR3 DNA reads TGTGCCACCACGACAGGGGGCAATGGCTACACCTTC.

The chain combines TRBV2 with TRBJ1-6, with D maybe TRBD1 (5 bases). Between the trimmed V and J ends, which lost 6 bases and 7 bases, there was a span of 13 bases. The CDR3 runs 14 residues. Germline V gene lookup returns CDR1 SNHLY and CDR2 FYNNEI. CDR3 sequence: CASREQVWNSPLHF. As DNA, the CDR3 is TGTGCCAGCAGGGAACAGGTTTGGAATTCACCCCTCCACTTT.

The rearrangement joins TRBV10-3 to TRBJ2-7; 16 nucleotides match TRBD2. The trim removed 2 bases at V and 6 bases at J, leaving 4 bases unmatched. This CDR3 is 16 amino acids long. Germline CDR1 is ENHRY and CDR2 is SYGVKD. CDR3 protein: CAISEGTSGRESEQYF. Here the CDR3 DNA reads TGTGCCATCAGTGAGGGGACTAGCGGGAGGGAAAGCGAGCAGTACTTC.

V is TRBV3-1 (or the pseudogene TRBV3-2) and J is TRBJ2-4; a weak D match, TRBD2 (5 bases). The CDR3 sequence is 18 residues long. The V end was cut by 0 bases, the J end by 0 bases, with 15 bases between. CDR1 and CDR2 from the germline V gene are LGHDT and YNNKEL (reference sequence). This CDR3 is CASSQDKISGLAKNIQYF. In nucleotides, the CDR3 is TGTGCCAGCAGCCAAGATAAGATCAGCGGATTAGCCAAAAACATTCAGTACTTC.

The chain employs TRBV23-1 and TRBJ2-1; TRBD2 matches at 8 bases. TRBV23-1 has ORF status, its function being uncertain. The junction had 7 bases not matched to a gene; V was cut back by 6 bases and J by 9 bases. The CDR3 sequence is 13 residues long. The CDR3 DNA reads as TGCGCCAGCAGCGGCGGGGGGCAGGGTGAGCAGTTCTTC. Its protein is CASSGGGQGEQFF.

CDR3 sequence: CASSSRDSSGNTIYF. The CDR3, as DNA: TGTGCCAGTAGTTCCCGGGACAGCTCTGGAAACACCATATATTTT. This chain joins TRBV19 and TRBJ1-3; 7 nucleotides agree with TRBD1. The V gene end was trimmed by 5 bases and the J gene end by 0 bases; junction bases not matched to a gene: 4. Germline V CDR1 and CDR2: LNHDA, SQIVND (reference sequence). The length of the CDR3 is 15 residues.

The rearrangement joins TRBV11-2 to TRBJ2-3; D perhaps matches TRBD2 (5 bases). This CDR3 comprises 17 residues. Looked up from germline, CDR1 is SGHAT and CDR2 is FQNNGV. Trimming pared 0 bases from V and 3 bases from J, leaving 16 bases between. The CDR3 region is CASSLDLAGAPTDTQYF. The CDR3 bases are TGTGCCAGCAGCTTAGACTTGGCGGGCGCCCCAACAGATACGCAGTATTTT.

V gene TRBV2 combines with J gene TRBJ1-5; TRBD1 matches at 10 bases. The CDR3 is 14 residues long. V lost 6 bases, J lost 3 bases, and 2 bases stayed unmatched. Germline loops: CDR1 SNHLY, CDR2 FYNNEI. The CDR3 sequence: CASRGTGDNQPQHF. CDR3 in DNA: TGTGCCAGCAGGGGGACAGGGGACAATCAGCCCCAGCATTTT. Based on the CDR3 plus reference TRBV2 and TRBJ1-5, the full variable domain is EPEVTQTPSHQVTQMGQEVILRCVPISNHLYFYWYRQILGQKVEFLVSFYNNEISEKSEIFDDQFSVERPDGSNFTLKIRSTKLEDSAMYFCASRGTGDNQPQHFGDGTRLSIL.

The rearrangement joins TRBV10-3 to TRBJ2-1, with 9 bases lining up with TRBD1. This CDR3 is 13 amino acids long. V was pared by 8 bases and J by 6 bases, with 5 bases of the junction left unmatched. Germline lookup yields CDR1 ENHRY and CDR2 SYGVKD. In DNA, the CDR3 is TGTGCCATCCGGGACAGGGTTACCAATGAGCAGTTCTTC. Protein: CAIRDRVTNEQFF.

V usage is TRBV6-5 and J usage is TRBJ1-1, with a possible D match to TRBD1 (5 bases). The CDR3 sequence is 14 residues long. The germline V gene has CDR1 MNHEY and CDR2 SVGAGI. Between the trimmed V and J ends, which lost 11 bases and 0 bases, there was a span of 16 bases. This CDR3 is CASRTTVMNTEAFF. Here the CDR3 DNA reads TGTGCCTCCCGGACAACGGTTATGAACACTGAAGCTTTCTTT.

The chain combines TRBV5-4 with TRBJ1-2; weak D call: TRBD1 (6 bases). The CDR3 contains 14 residues. Germline-derived CDR1 and CDR2 are SGHNT and YYREEE (reference sequence). The V end lost 4 bases, the J end lost 7 bases, and 17 bases lay between the germline ends. CDR3 bases: TGTGCCAGCAGCGGAGAGGGACAATGGGGTGGCTACACCTTC. Residues: CASSGEGQWGGYTF. Combining the CDR3 with reference TRBV5-4 and TRBJ1-2 gives the whole variable domain ETGVTQSPTHLIKTRGQQVTLRCSSQSGHNTVSWYQQALGQGPQFIFQYYREEENGRGNFPPRFSGLQFPNYSSELNVNALELDDSALYLCASSGEGQWGGYTFGSGTRLTVV.

The chain joins TRBV11-2 to TRBJ1-2; D remains ambiguous. The germline V and J ends were trimmed by 1 base and 4 bases, with 7 bases remaining between them. The CDR3 is 13 residues long. Germline values: CDR1 SGHAT, CDR2 FQNNGV. The CDR3 sequence: CASSLGGAYGYTF. The CDR3 DNA sequence: TGTGCCAGCAGCTTAGGAGGAGCCTATGGCTACACCTTC.

This clone was observed a few times. Additional DNA sequences in this sample encode the identical CDR3. The chain uses TRBV6-6 and TRBJ2-1; perhaps TRBD1 as D (5 bases). Germline assignment: CDR1 MNHNY and CDR2 SVGAGI (reference sequence). V was trimmed by 0 bases and J by 3 bases, leaving 6 bases between them. This CDR3 contains 14 residues. The DNA of the CDR3 is TGTGCCAGCAGTTACTCCAGGGTCTACAATGAGCAGTTCTTC. It codes for CASSYSRVYNEQFF.

The genes are TRBV7-8 and TRBJ1-1; perhaps TRBD1 as D (5 bases). The germline V gene has CDR1 SGHVS and CDR2 FQNEAQ. The CDR3 runs to 14 residues. The V gene lost 5 bases and the J gene lost 5 bases, with 15 bases spanning the gap. CDR3 DNA: TGTGCCAGCAGCCCTATCTCTGGGGGGACTGAAGCTTTCTTT. Its translation: CASSPISGGTEAFF.

This clone showed up just once. The V call is TRBV5-1, the J call TRBJ2-5; the D gene is possibly TRBD2 (5 bases). Trimming took 4 bases from V and 5 from J, leaving 18 bases between them. This CDR3 contains 15 residues. In germline, CDR1 is SGHRS, CDR2 YFSETQ. This CDR3 is CASSPSSGYRETQYF. The DNA of the CDR3 is TGCGCCAGCAGCCCTAGTTCGGGGTATAGGGAGACCCAGTACTTC.

The chain is built from TRBV5-1 and TRBJ1-2, with D perhaps TRBD1 (6 bases). Germline V gene lookup returns CDR1 SGHRS and CDR2 YFSETQ. The CDR3 has 15 amino acids. The V and J ends lost 5 bases and 4 bases respectively, with 18 bases between them. CDR3 residues: CASRPGTQPTYGYTF. In nucleotides, the CDR3 is TGCGCCAGCAGACCTGGGACACAACCTACCTATGGCTACACCTTC. Full variable domain (rest looked up from reference TRBV5-1 and TRBJ1-2): KAGVTQTPRYLIKTRGQQVTLSCSPISGHRSVSWYQQTPGQGLQFLFEYFSETQRNKGNFPGRFSGRQFSNSRSEMNVSTLELGDSALYLCASRPGTQPTYGYTFGSGTRLTVV.

This clone was detected many times. The chain combines TRBV7-3 with TRBJ1-4; no clear D. Germline CDR1 reads SGHTA; CDR2 reads FQGTGA. V lost 11 bases and J lost 8, with 9 bases in between. This CDR3 spans 10 amino acids. The CDR3 region has the DNA TGTGCCGGACGGGAGGAAAAACTGTTTTTT. This translates into CAGREEKLFF.